This T cell receptor (beta chain) was obtained from a study of blood T cell repertoires in COVID-19. Libraries were prepared by immunoSEQ multiplex PCR; TCRdb keeps only in-frame clonotypes and omits some of them. The sample shows about 240,000 clones, roughly 85% of them seen only once. This CDR3 has 19 residues. Germline CDR1 SGHRS, CDR2 YFSETQ. Between the trimmed V and J ends, which lost 0 bases and 6 bases, there was a span of 26 bases. Specimen: peripheral blood. The receptor was derived from a woman younger than 30 with acute or convalescent COVID-19. V usage is TRBV5-1 and J usage is TRBJ2-3; the D gene is possibly TRBD1 (5 bases). For the CDR3, the DNA is TGCGCCAGCAGCTTGGCCGTAAAGGAGTCGACAGTTGGGCCTGATACGCAGTATTTT. This codes for CASSLAVKESTVGPDTQYF.